Below, 3 T cell receptor beta chains from the same sample are listed, as sequenced in a study of T-cell memory formation after mild COVID-19. Each CDR3 protein is one row after TCRdb ran MiXCR on the 5' RACE reads. Of about 130,000 distinct CDR3 sequences listed, around 6.3% are singletons. The sequenced material came from PBMCs or a T cell subset sorted from them (not recorded which). All receptors derive from an adult woman who had mild COVID-19 (a few samples of this study predate the infection). Cell type and time point are not known.

The CDR3 DNA reads as TGCGCCAGCAGCAACAAGGATGGATTGGCCAAAAACATTCAGTACTTC. Translation gives CASSNKDGLAKNIQYF. The V gene is TRBV5-1, the J gene TRBJ2-4; D unclear. The CDR3 length is 16 residues. From germline, CDR1 is SGHRS and CDR2 YFSETQ. With 4 bases removed from V and 1 base from J, the gap between germline ends came to 15 bases. The full variable domain, rest sourced from reference TRBV5-1 and TRBJ2-4, is KAGVTQTPRYLIKTRGQQVTLSCSPISGHRSVSWYQQTPGQGLQFLFEYFSETQRNKGNFPGRFSGRQFSNSRSEMNVSTLELGDSALYLCASSNKDGLAKNIQYFGAGTRLSVL.

This clonotype was seen at least ten times. The J gene is TRBJ2-3, the V gene TRBV20-1; perhaps D is TRBD1 or TRBD2 (7 bases each). V was clipped by 4 bases and J by 2 bases, with 16 bases between them. CDR3 length equals 15 residues. CDR1 is DFQATT and CDR2 is SNEGSKA in the germline V gene (reference sequence). CDR3 protein: CSANRPGGATDTQYF. CDR3 coding DNA: TGCAGTGCTAACCGCCCAGGGGGGGCCACAGATACGCAGTATTTT.

This clonotype was seen many times. The V call is TRBV4-2, the J call TRBJ2-7; possible D gene TRBD1, 5 bases. The V gene lost 1 base and the J gene lost 3 bases, with 13 bases spanning the gap. Germline loops: CDR1 LGHNA, CDR2 YNFKEQ. The CDR3 covers 15 residues. The CDR3 is CASSQGSQGNYEQYF. CDR3 nucleotide sequence: TGTGCCAGCAGCCAAGGGTCCCAGGGAAACTACGAGCAGTACTTC.